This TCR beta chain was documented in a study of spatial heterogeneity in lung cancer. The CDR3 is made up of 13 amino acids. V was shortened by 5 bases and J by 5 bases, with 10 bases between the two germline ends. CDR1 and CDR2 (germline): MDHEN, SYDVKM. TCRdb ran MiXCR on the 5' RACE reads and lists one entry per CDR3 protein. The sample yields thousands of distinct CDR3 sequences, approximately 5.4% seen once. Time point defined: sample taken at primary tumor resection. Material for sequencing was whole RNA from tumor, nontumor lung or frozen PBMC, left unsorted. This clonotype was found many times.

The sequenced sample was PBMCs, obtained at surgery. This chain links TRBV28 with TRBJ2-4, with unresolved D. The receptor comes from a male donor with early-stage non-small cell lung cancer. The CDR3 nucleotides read TGTGCCAGCAGTACGTCTCTCCAAAACATTCAGTACTTC. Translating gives CASSTSLQNIQYF.